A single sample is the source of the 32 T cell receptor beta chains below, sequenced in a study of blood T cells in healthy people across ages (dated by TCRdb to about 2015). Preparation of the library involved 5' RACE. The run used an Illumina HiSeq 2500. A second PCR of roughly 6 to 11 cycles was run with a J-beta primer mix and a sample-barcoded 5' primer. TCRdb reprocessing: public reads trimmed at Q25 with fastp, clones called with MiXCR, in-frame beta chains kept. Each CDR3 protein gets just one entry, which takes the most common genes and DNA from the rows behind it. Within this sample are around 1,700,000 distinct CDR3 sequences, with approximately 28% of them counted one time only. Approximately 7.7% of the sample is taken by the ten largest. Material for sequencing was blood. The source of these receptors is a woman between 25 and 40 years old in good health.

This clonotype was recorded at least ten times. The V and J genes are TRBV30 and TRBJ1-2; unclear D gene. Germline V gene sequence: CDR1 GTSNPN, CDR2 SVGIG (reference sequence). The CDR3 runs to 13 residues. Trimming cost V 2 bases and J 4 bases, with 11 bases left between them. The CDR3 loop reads CAWSSGQSYGYTF. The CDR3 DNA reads TGTGCCTGGAGTTCCGGGCAGTCCTATGGCTACACCTTC.

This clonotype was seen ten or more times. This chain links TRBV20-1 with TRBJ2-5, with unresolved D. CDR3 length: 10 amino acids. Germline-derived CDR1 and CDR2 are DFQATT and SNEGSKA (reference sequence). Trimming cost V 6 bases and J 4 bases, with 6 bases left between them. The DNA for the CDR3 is TGCAGTGCGGATAGAGAGACCCAGTACTTC. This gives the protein CSADRETQYF.

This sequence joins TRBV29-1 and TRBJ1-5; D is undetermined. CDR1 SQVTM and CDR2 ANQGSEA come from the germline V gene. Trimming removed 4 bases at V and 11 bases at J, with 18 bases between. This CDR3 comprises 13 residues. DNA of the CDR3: TGCAGCGTTGCCGCGGAAACCGACGGGGCCCAGCATTTT. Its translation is CSVAAETDGAQHF.

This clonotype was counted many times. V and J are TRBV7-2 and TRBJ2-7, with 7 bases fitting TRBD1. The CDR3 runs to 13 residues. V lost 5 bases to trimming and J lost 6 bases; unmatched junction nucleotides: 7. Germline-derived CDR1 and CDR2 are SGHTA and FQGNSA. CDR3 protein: CASSLVNRGEQYF. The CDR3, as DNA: TGTGCCAGCAGCCTCGTCAACAGGGGCGAGCAGTACTTC. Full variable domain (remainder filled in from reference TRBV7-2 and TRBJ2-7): GAGVSQSPSNKVTEKGKDVELRCDPISGHTALYWYRQSLGQGLEFLIYFQGNSAPDKSGLPSDRFSAERTGGSVSTLTIQRTQQEDSAVYLCASSLVNRGEQYFGPGTRLTVT.

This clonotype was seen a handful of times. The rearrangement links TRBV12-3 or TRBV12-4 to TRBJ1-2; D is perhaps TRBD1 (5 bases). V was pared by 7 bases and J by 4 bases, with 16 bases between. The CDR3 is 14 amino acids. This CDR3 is CASTRGTLLYGYTF. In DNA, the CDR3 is TGTGCCAGCACCCGTGGGACTCTGCTCTATGGCTACACCTTC.

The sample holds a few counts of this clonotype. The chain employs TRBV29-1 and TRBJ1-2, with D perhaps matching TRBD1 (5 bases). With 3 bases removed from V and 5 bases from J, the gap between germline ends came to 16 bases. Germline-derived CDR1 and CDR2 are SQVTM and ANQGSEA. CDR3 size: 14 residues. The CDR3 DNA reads TGCAGCGTTGAGGGAGGTAGGGGCTTTTATGGCTACACCTTC. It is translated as CSVEGGRGFYGYTF.

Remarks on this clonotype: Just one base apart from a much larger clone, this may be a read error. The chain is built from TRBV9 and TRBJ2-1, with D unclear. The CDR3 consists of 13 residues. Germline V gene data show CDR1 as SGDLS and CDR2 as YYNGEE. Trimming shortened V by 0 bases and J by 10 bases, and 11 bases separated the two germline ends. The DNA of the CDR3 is TGTGCCAGCAGCGTAGACGGACGAACAGAGCAGTTCTTC. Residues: CASSVDGRTEQFF.

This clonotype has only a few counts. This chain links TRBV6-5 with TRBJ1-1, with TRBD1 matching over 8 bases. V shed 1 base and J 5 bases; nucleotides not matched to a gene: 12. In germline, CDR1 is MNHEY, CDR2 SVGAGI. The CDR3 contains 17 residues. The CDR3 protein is CASSYFRGLGVETEAFF. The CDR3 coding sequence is TGTGCCAGCAGTTACTTCAGGGGGCTGGGTGTAGAAACTGAAGCTTTCTTT.

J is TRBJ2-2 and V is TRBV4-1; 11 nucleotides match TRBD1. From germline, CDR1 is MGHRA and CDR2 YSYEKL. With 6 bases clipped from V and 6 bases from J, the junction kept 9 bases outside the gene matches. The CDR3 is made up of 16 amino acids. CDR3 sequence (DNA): TGCGCCAGCAGTACCCGCGGACAGGGGGCTGCCGGGGAGCTGTTTTTT. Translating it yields CASSTRGQGAAGELFF.

The CDR3 spells CSVKGPDGQYF. The CDR3 DNA sequence: TGCAGTGTAAAGGGGCCGGACGGGCAGTACTTC. V is TRBV20-1 and J is TRBJ2-7; D possibly corresponds to TRBD1 (5 bases). The CDR3 loop spans 11 amino acids. The germline gives CDR1 DFQATT, CDR2 SNEGSKA (reference sequence). V lost 7 bases, J lost 9 bases, and 16 bases lay in between.

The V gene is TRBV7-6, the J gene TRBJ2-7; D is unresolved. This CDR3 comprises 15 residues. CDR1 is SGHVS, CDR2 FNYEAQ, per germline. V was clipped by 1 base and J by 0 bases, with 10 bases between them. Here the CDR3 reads CASSLVRNSSYEQYF. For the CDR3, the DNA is TGTGCCAGCAGCTTAGTACGTAACAGCTCCTACGAGCAGTACTTC.

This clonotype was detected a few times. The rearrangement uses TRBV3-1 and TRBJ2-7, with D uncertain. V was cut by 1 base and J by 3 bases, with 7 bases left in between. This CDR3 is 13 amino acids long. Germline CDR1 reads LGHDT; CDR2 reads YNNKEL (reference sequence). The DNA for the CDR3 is TGTGCCAGCAGCCAAGCGCTCCTCTACGAGCAGTACTTC. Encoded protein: CASSQALLYEQYF.

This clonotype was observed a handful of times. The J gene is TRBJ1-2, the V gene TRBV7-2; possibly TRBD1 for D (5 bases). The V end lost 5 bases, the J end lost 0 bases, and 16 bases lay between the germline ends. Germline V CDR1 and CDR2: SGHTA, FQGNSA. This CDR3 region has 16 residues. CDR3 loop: CASSPGRTRANYGYTF. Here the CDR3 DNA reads TGTGCCAGCAGCCCAGGGAGGACGCGGGCTAACTATGGCTACACCTTC. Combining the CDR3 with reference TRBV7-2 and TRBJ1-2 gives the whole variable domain GAGVSQSPSNKVTEKGKDVELRCDPISGHTALYWYRQSLGQGLEFLIYFQGNSAPDKSGLPSDRFSAERTGGSVSTLTIQRTQQEDSAVYLCASSPGRTRANYGYTFGSGTRLTVV.

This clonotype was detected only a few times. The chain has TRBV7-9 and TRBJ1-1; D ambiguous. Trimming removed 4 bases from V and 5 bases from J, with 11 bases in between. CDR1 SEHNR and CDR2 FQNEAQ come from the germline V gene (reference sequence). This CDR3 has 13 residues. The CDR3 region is CASSSLGKTEAFF. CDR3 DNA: TGTGCCAGCAGCTCTCTTGGGAAGACTGAAGCTTTCTTT.

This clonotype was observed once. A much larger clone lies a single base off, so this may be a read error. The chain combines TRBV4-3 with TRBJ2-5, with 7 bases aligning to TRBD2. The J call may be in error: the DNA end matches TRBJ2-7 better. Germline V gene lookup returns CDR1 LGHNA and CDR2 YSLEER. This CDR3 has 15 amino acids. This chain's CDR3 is CASSQEGGKVHEQYF. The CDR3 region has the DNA TGCGCCAGCAGCCAAGAGGGAGGGAAAGTCCACGAGCAGTACTTC.

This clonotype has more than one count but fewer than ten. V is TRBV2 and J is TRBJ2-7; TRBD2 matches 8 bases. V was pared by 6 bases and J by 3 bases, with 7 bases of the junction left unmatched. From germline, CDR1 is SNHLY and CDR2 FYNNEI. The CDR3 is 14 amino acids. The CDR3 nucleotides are TGTGCCAGCAGCAGCGGGCGGGGGGTCTACGAGCAGTACTTC. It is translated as CASSSGRGVYEQYF.

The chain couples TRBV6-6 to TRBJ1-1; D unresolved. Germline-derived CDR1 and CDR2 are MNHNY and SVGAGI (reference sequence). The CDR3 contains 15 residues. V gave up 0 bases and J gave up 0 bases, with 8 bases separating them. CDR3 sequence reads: CASSYSRILNTEAFF. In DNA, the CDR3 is TGTGCCAGCAGTTACTCTCGCATCCTGAACACTGAAGCTTTCTTT.

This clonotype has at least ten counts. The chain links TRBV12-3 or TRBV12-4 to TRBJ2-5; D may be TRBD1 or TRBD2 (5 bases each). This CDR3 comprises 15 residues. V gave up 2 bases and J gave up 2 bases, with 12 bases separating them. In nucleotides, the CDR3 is TGTGCCAGCAGTTTATCAGCCGGGGCTCAAGAGACCCAGTACTTC. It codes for CASSLSAGAQETQYF.

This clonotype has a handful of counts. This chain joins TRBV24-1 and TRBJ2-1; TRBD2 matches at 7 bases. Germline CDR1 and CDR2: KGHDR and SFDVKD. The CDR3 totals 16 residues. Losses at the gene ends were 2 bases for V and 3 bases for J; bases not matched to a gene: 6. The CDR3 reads CATSDSDSGIYNEQFF. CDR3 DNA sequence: TGTGCCACCAGTGATTCCGACAGCGGGATCTACAATGAGCAGTTCTTC.

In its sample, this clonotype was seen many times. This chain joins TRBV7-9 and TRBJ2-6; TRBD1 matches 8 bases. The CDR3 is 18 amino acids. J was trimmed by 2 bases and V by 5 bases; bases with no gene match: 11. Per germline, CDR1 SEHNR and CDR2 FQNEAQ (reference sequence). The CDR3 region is CASSQGRGRSTGANVLTF. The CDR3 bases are TGTGCCAGCAGCCAGGGCAGGGGGCGATCCACTGGGGCCAACGTCCTGACTTTC.

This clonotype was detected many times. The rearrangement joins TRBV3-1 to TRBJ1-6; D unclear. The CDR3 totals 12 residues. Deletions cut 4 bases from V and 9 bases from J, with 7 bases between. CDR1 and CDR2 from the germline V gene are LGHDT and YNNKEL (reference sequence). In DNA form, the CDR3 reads TGTGCCAGCAGCCTCGGAGGTTCACCCCTCCACTTT. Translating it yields CASSLGGSPLHF.

CDR3 protein: CASSLGLNAGYGYTF. In DNA, the CDR3 is TGTGCCAGCAGCCTGGGGCTCAATGCGGGCTATGGCTACACCTTC. The V and J genes are TRBV12-3 or TRBV12-4 and TRBJ1-2; D possibly corresponds to TRBD1 (5 bases). This CDR3 spans 15 amino acids. Trimming pared 6 bases from V and 4 bases from J, leaving 18 bases between.

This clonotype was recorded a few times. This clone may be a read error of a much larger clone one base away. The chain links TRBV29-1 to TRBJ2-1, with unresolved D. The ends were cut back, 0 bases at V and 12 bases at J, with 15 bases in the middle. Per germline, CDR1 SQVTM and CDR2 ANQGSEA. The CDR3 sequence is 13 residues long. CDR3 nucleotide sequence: TGCAGCGTTGAAGAAACACAGCCCCGTGGGCAGTTCTTC. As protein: CSVEETQPRGQFF.

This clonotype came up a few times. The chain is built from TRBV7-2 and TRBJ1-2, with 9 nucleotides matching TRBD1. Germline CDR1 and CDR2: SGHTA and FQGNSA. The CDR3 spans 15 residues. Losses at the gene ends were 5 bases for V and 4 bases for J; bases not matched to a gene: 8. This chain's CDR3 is CASSHQPTGGYGYTF. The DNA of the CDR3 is TGTGCCAGCAGCCACCAACCGACAGGGGGCTATGGCTACACCTTC.

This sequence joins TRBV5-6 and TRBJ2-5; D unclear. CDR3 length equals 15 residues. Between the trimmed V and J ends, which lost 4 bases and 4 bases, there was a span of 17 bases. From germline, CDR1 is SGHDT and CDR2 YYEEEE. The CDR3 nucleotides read TGTGCCAGCAGCGTGGACGAATCCCCGGCAGAGACCCAGTACTTC. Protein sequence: CASSVDESPAETQYF.

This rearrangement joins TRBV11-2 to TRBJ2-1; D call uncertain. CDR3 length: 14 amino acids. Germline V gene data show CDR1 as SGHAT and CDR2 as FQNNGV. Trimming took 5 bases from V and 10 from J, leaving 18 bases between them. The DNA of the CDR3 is TGTGCCAGCAGCCCAGGTCCCCACAGCTTGGAGCAGTTCTTC. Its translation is CASSPGPHSLEQFF.

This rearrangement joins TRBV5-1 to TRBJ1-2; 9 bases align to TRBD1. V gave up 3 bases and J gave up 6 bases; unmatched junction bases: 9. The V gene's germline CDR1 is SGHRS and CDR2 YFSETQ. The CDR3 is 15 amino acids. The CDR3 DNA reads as TGCGCCAGCAGCTGGGGGACAGGGATAGGGGATGGCTACACCTTC. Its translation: CASSWGTGIGDGYTF.

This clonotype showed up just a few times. CDR3 region: CASSEIPGTGRTDTQYF. In DNA, the CDR3 is TGTGCCAGCAGTGAAATACCCGGGACAGGGCGCACAGATACGCAGTATTTT. The genes are TRBV25-1 and TRBJ2-3; 9 nucleotides line up with TRBD1. The germline V gene encodes CDR1 MGHDK and CDR2 SYGVNS. This CDR3 is built from 17 residues. V shed 2 bases, J shed 1 base, and the junction held 7 bases outside the gene matches. The whole variable domain, filled in from reference TRBV25-1 and TRBJ2-3, reads EADIYQTPRYLVIGTGKKITLECSQTMGHDKMYWYQQDPGMELHLIHYSYGVNSTEKGDLSSESTVSRIRTEHFPLTLESARPSHTSQYLCASSEIPGTGRTDTQYFGPGTRLTVL.

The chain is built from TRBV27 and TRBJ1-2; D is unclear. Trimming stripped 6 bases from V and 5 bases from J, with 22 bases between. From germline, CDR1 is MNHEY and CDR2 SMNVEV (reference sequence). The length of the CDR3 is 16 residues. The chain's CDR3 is CASSTFGKRPGYGYTF. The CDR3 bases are TGTGCCAGCAGCACCTTTGGGAAGCGCCCGGGATATGGCTACACCTTC.

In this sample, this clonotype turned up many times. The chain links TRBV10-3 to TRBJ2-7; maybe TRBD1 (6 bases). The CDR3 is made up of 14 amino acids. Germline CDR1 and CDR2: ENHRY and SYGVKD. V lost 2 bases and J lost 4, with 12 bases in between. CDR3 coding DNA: TGTGCCATCAGTGAGGGGGGCTTCGAGTACGAGCAGTACTTC. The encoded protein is CAISEGGFEYEQYF.

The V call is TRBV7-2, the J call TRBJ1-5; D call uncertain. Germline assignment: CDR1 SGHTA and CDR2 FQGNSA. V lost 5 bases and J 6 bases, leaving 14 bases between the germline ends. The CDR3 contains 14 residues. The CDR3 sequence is CASSPPADGQPQHF. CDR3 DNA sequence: TGTGCCAGCAGCCCCCCAGCGGACGGTCAGCCCCAGCATTTT.

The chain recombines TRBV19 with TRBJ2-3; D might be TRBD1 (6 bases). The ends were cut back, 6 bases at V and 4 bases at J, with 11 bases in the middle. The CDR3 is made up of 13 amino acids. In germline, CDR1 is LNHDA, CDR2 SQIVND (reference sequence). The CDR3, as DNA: TGTGCCAGTAGAGAGCAGGGGTCAGATACGCAGTATTTT. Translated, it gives CASREQGSDTQYF.